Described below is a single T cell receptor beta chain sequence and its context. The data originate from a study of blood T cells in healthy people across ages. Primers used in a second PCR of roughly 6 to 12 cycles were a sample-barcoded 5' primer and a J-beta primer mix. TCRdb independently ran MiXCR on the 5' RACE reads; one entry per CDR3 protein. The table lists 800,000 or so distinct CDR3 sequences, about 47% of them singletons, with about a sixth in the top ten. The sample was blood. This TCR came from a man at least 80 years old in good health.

CDR3 nucleotide sequence: TGCGCCAGCAGCCCCAGATTGGAGCGCGACTACGAGCAGTACTTC. This translates into CASSPRLERDYEQYF. This chain connects TRBV5-1 to TRBJ2-7; D is uncertain. Trimming shortened V by 4 bases and J by 3 bases, and 17 bases separated the two germline ends. This CDR3 has 15 amino acids. Germline V gene lookup returns CDR1 SGHRS and CDR2 YFSETQ.